These 7 T cell receptor beta chains were all obtained from the same sample, sequenced in a study of a mutant IDH1 vaccine in newly diagnosed glioma. Time point specified: baseline, week 1 (first vaccination visit). Regarding treatment: pre-vaccination baseline after standard-of-care therapy. TCRdb's table, derived via immunoSEQ multiplex PCR, lists solely in-frame clones and lacks some. The sample records tens of thousands of clones, over 75% being singletons. Specimen: PBMCs, collected from a glioma patient treated with radiotherapy, temozolomide or both. These receptors were collected from a middle-aged man with glioma. Some clones in this sample may be carry-over from other donors' samples.

The rearrangement links TRBV7-8 to TRBJ2-5, with D perhaps being TRBD1 or TRBD2 (5 bases each). CDR3 size: 15 residues. Germline V gene data show CDR1 as SGHVS and CDR2 as FQNEAQ. V lost 5 bases and J 5 bases, leaving 18 bases between the germline ends. CDR3 sequence (DNA): TGTGCCAGCAGCCCCCGGGGCCCCCGGCATGAGACCCAGTACTTC. This gives the protein CASSPRGPRHETQYF.

This clone was found once. The rearrangement uses TRBV7-9 and TRBJ1-1; D perhaps matches TRBD1 (5 bases). Trimming took off 10 bases at V and 5 bases at J, with 20 bases between the two ends. The CDR3 runs 14 residues. Germline assignment: CDR1 SEHNR and CDR2 FQNEAQ (reference sequence). CDR3 sequence reads: CATMGDPTGTEAFF. The CDR3 DNA follows: TGTGCCACCATGGGGGACCCGACGGGGACTGAAGCTTTCTTT. Full variable domain (remainder filled in from reference TRBV7-9 and TRBJ1-1): DTGVSQNPRHKITKRGQNVTFRCDPISEHNRLYWYRQTLGQGPEFLTYFQNEAQLEKSRLLSDRFSAERPKGSFSTLEIQRTEQGDSAMYLCATMGDPTGTEAFFGQGTRLTVV.

The rearrangement links TRBV27 to TRBJ2-7, with 8 bases matching TRBD1. Looked up from germline, CDR1 is MNHEY and CDR2 is SMNVEV (reference sequence). With 4 bases clipped from V and 5 bases from J, the junction kept 10 bases outside the gene matches. The CDR3 contains 15 residues. This chain's CDR3 is CASSSYGTGLDEQYF. The CDR3, as DNA: TGTGCCAGCAGTTCCTACGGGACAGGACTGGACGAGCAGTACTTC.

This rearrangement joins TRBV30 to TRBJ2-3; 12 nucleotides align to TRBD2. This CDR3 has 15 amino acids. Germline CDR1 reads GTSNPN; CDR2 reads SVGIG (reference sequence). Trimming at V came to 4 bases and at J to 2 bases, leaving 4 bases not matched to a gene. In DNA form, the CDR3 reads TGTGCCTGGAACCTAGCGGGGGGGAACACAGATACGCAGTATTTT. Translation gives CAWNLAGGNTDTQYF.

The rearrangement links TRBV30 to TRBJ2-7; 8 bases map to TRBD2. The CDR3 extends over 14 amino acids. Losses at the gene ends were 7 bases for V and 6 bases for J; bases not matched to a gene: 14. Germline assignment: CDR1 GTSNPN and CDR2 SVGIG (reference sequence). CDR3 amino acids: CASTPGGAFVEQYF. Here the CDR3 DNA reads TGTGCCTCGACCCCGGGGGGGGCCTTTGTCGAGCAGTACTTC.

The chain is built from TRBV5-4 and TRBJ2-7; 9 bases are a match to TRBD1. With 3 bases clipped from V and 4 bases from J, the junction kept 5 bases outside the gene matches. The CDR3 contains 14 residues. CDR1 SGHNT and CDR2 YYREEE come from the germline V gene (reference sequence). Here the CDR3 DNA reads TGTGCCAGCAGCTCTCCGGGACAGGGTTACGAGCAGTACTTC. It encodes CASSSPGQGYEQYF.

This clone has only one observation. This chain uses TRBV2 with TRBJ2-3; 9 nucleotides agree with TRBD2. This CDR3 region has 16 residues. The ends lost 1 base at V and 5 bases at J; junction bases unmatched: 7. The germline V gene has CDR1 SNHLY and CDR2 FYNNEI. The CDR3 sequence: CASSEGGGGAGDTQYF. The CDR3 DNA follows: TGTGCCAGCAGTGAAGGGGGCGGGGGGGCCGGAGATACGCAGTATTTT.